This T cell receptor beta chain was retrieved from a study of graft-versus-host responses after intestinal transplantation (TCRdb year 2021). About the study as a whole: The transplants that recipients got were multivisceral, liver-intestinal, or isolated intestinal. Rather than going through the commercial service, samples from three later patients were sequenced in-house on an Illumina MiSeq and processed with MiXCR. Every recipient was given anti-thymocyte globulin induction, then maintenance tacrolimus and steroids for about three years. Of the roughly 25 intestinal transplant recipients enrolled in the cohort, one of whom was a retransplant, a few patients without pretransplant specimens were excluded. A peak of at least 4% donor T cells among recipient peripheral blood mononuclear cells was the definition used for donor T cell macrochimerism. Alloreactive clones were identified by sequencing pre-transplant mixed lymphocyte reaction products and comparing these products with unstimulated pre-transplant donor and recipient T cells. After intestinal transplantation, graft-versus-host and host-versus-graft alloreactive T cell clones were followed in the graft, circulation and bone marrow using bulk TCR-beta CDR3 sequencing. Beyond this particular receptor, the publication reports: Early after transplant, peak levels of circulating GvH clones were found to be associated with declines in HvG clones. In patients with donor T cell macrochimerism, the allografts had high GvH to HvG T cell clonal ratios. The relatively low number and heterogeneity of intestinal transplant patients limited the conclusions. GvH clones were found in recipient bone marrow, and some of the GvH clones appeared earlier in ileal mucosa or blood, which is consistent with an intestinal mucosal origin.

What the time point label conveys for this sample: cells obtained before transplantation from donor or recipient. CD3+CD4+ and CD3+CD8+ populations were FACS-sorted from unstimulated pre-transplant donor and recipient cells taken from spleen or lymph nodes. The CDR3 starts with the cysteine, ends with the phenylalanine, and has 15 residues. The sequence is cut down to CDR3 DNA, 45 bases in frame from base 1. Trimming leaves V shorter by 0 bases and J shorter by 5 bases, with the junction holding 6 bases beyond the gene matches. CDR1 and CDR2 (SGHTA, FQGNSA) derive from the germline V gene. The library was generated by the immunoSEQ multiplex PCR assay. For most patients, genomic DNA was isolated with the Qiagen DNeasy Blood and Tissue Kit and shipped frozen to Adaptive Biotechnologies for TCR sequencing. High-throughput TCR-beta CDR3 sequencing of genomic DNA from most patients was performed by Adaptive Biotechnologies. On the study's bioinformatics: Adaptive's ImmunoSEQ software supplied the TCR sequencing data for 15 to 20 patients, while MiXCR and VDJtools were used to process a few other patients. CD4 versus CD8 sorting errors were corrected by removing sequences found in both subsets at a frequency ratio below 5:1. CDR3 nucleotide sequences shared between donor and recipient were removed because the origin of such sequences could not be assigned. Alloreactive clones required at least 2-fold expansion over unstimulated cells and minimum CFSE-low frequency of 0.002% (template counts) or 0.001% (read counts). Clones were considered mappable if detected in sequenced pre-transplant spleen, lymph node, or MLR CFSE-low populations of the donor or recipient. The cumulative frequency of alloreactive clones was calculated as a percentage of all sequences, weighted by copy number. Sourced from immuneACCESS, this table was stored by TCRdb with only in-frame sequences that have V and J called. A share of the clones is absent; for the studies checked, an unresolved V gene accounts for under half, and the remainder has no known explanation. Clone size and V and J calls were adopted from that table, with D and trimming inferred from the DNA. The table for this sample lists just over 85,000 clones; 85% to 95% of them were counted only once. The top ten clones comprise roughly 0.4% of the sample.

Concerning this clone: Its antigen specificity is not known. No per-base quality is available; no much larger clone lies one base away.

This receptor was taken from a human donor who was the organ donor for an intestinal transplant. The V and J genes are TRBV7-2 and TRBJ2-5; a stretch of 7 junction bases matches TRBD2. This sample comprised unstimulated CD8+ T cells sorted from spleen or lymph node cells, obtained before transplant. The encoded CDR3 is CASSLAWGGMETQYF. The nucleotide sequence reads as follows: TGTGCCAGCAGCTTAGCGTGGGGGGGGATGGAGACCCAGTACTTC.